This TCR beta chain was retrieved from a study of CD8+ T cells in alopecia areata. V was shortened by 5 bases and J by 2 bases, with 13 bases between the two germline ends. The CDR3 is 13 amino acids. Germline V gives CDR1 SQVTM, CDR2 ANQGSEA. Following RNA extraction, reverse transcription yielded cDNA that acted as the sequencing template. TCRdb's table, derived via immunoSEQ multiplex PCR, lists solely in-frame clones and lacks some. Altogether roughly 150,000 clones are present, over 70% being singletons, with the ten largest covering over 13%. Sequencing used CD8+ T cells sorted from blood, obtained at week 0. This TCR was sampled from a human donor with alopecia areata. V gene TRBV29-1 combines with J gene TRBJ2-7; D ambiguous. CDR3 sequence: CSVQTMKTYEQYF. The CDR3 DNA reads TGCAGCGTTCAGACAATGAAAACCTACGAGCAGTACTTC.